Listed below are T cell receptor beta chains from one sample, sequenced in a study of blood T cell repertoires in COVID-19. The table came from immunoSEQ multiplex PCR; TCRdb's copy has only in-frame clones and leaves some out. The sample holds about 250,000 clones; just over 85% are singletons and the top ten take more than 1.5%. Sequenced input: PBMCs or T cells enriched from blood (not recorded which). Receptors originate from a man aged 40-55 years who had recovered from COVID-19. The conserved cysteine and the conserved F or W are not part of the CDR3 here. A D gene is named only where the DNA matches it firmly.

v_gene: TRBV7-3
d_gene: -
CDR3aa: ASSPGTLGDTQY

v_gene: TRBV4-3
d_gene: TRBD2
CDR3aa: ASSQELAGGPDTQY

v_gene: TRBV5-6
d_gene: -
CDR3aa: ASRRQASNQPQH

v_gene: TRBV4-3
d_gene: -
CDR3aa: ASSHTGSLIYGYT

v_gene: TRBV6-6
d_gene: TRBD2
CDR3aa: ASSPPRTSGSPGELF

v_gene: TRBV6-2/TRBV6-3
d_gene: TRBD1
CDR3aa: ASSSQGATDEQY

v_gene: TRBV4-2
d_gene: TRBD2
CDR3aa: ASSQDGLALNEQF

v_gene: TRBV4-2
d_gene: TRBD2
CDR3aa: ASSQDPLAGGPSSTDTQY

v_gene: TRBV19
d_gene: TRBD2
CDR3aa: ASSMGAGGSETQY

v_gene: TRBV5-6
d_gene: -
CDR3aa: ASSVEEETQY

v_gene: TRBV9
d_gene: -
CDR3aa: ASSSYPGIGTQY

v_gene: TRBV25-1
d_gene: -
CDR3aa: ASSHSGRGQETQY

v_gene: TRBV28
d_gene: -
CDR3aa: ASSLVGLSYGYT

v_gene: TRBV6-4
d_gene: -
CDR3aa: ASSVMSSGANVLT

v_gene: TRBV5-1
d_gene: -
CDR3aa: ASSYQVRDSKGYT

v_gene: TRBV27
d_gene: -
CDR3aa: ASSYRGNTGELF